These T cell receptor beta chains were read from a single sample in a study of T cells in Graves' hyperthyroidism and ophthalmopathy. TCRdb reanalysed the multiplex PCR reads using MiXCR and keeps one entry per CDR3 protein. In the table there are some 380,000 distinct CDR3 sequences, about 13% of which are singletons. What was sequenced was blood. The receptors shown here come from a man younger than 45 with Graves' hyperthyroidism that later progressed to Graves' ophthalmopathy. Both conserved end residues are part of each CDR3. Fields, in order: CDR3 DNA, CDR3 protein, D gene, J gene, clone size, V gene. D genes are given only for firm matches. For some rows the clone size is stated as once, few or many, or as a class when expanded; others skip it.

TGTGCCAGCAGTTTTGAGACAGGGCTCAATCAGCCCCAGCATTTT	CASSFETGLNQPQHF	TRBD1	TRBJ1-5	many	TRBV6-1
TGTGCCAGTAGTATACGGGCTAGCACAGATACGCAGTATTTT	CASSIRASTDTQYF	NA	TRBJ2-3	few	TRBV19
TGCAGTGCTAGGGGCGGACTAGCAGCAGAGACCCAGTACTTC	CSARGGLAAETQYF	TRBD2	TRBJ2-5	many	TRBV20-1
TGTGCCAGCATTCCCTTTTCGGACAGTGTAAATCAGCCCCAGCATTTT	CASIPFSDSVNQPQHF	NA	TRBJ1-5	few	TRBV6-1
TGTGCCAGCAGCCAAGATTTCCGGGAGGGAGAGACCCAGTACTTC	CASSQDFREGETQYF	TRBD2	TRBJ2-5	many	TRBV3-1
TGCGCCAGCAGCTTGTACGGGGGTGGAGGCACTGAAGCTTTCTTT	CASSLYGGGGTEAFF	NA	TRBJ1-1	many	TRBV5-1
TGTGCCACCAGTGATCCCGGGACAGGAACGGGGGAGCTGTTTTTT	CATSDPGTGTGELFF	TRBD1	TRBJ2-2	few	TRBV24-1
TGTGCCAGCAGCTCGCAAAATACAGAGACCCAGTACTTC	CASSSQNTETQYF	NA	TRBJ2-5	many	TRBV5-6
TGTGCCAGCAGCCGACAGCCGGGAAACTTAGAGACCCAGTACTTC	CASSRQPGNLETQYF	NA	TRBJ2-5	few	TRBV2
TGTGCCAGCAGCTTGTTACGAGACAGAGGAGGAGAGACCCAGTACTTC	CASSLLRDRGGETQYF	NA	TRBJ2-5	many	TRBV5-6
TGTGCCAGCAGTATGGAAGCCGGGGAGCTGTTTTTT	CASSMEAGELFF	NA	TRBJ2-2	few	TRBV6-2/TRBV6-3
TGTGCCAGCAGCCCCACGGGGGCCTTTCGGTATGAGCAGTTCTTC	CASSPTGAFRYEQFF	NA	TRBJ2-1	NA	TRBV12-3/TRBV12-4
TGTGCCAGCAGTGTAGGAGTTGGGGCCAACGTCCTGACTTTC	CASSVGVGANVLTF	NA	TRBJ2-6	NA	TRBV6-1
TGTGCCAGCAGTTTCCCTCGCAGGGTACCTAATGAAAAACTGTTTTTT	CASSFPRRVPNEKLFF	NA	TRBJ1-4	many	TRBV28
TGCAGTGCTACCCCGGCAGACTACGAGCAGTACTTC	CSATPADYEQYF	NA	TRBJ2-7	many	TRBV20-1
TGCAGAAGTACACAGGGGGGGGAAGCTTTCTTT	CRSTQGGEAFF	TRBD1	TRBJ1-1	many	TRBV20-1
TGTGCCAGCGCAAGCGGGGGGAAGACAGATACGCAGTATTTT	CASASGGKTDTQYF	TRBD2	TRBJ2-3	NA	TRBV27
TGTGCCAGCAGCTTGGACACCATTGGAGAGACCCAGTACTTC	CASSLDTIGETQYF	NA	TRBJ2-5	many	TRBV28
TGTGCCAGCAGCTTTGGGCTTTTGTCCACAGATACGCAGTATTTT	CASSFGLLSTDTQYF	NA	TRBJ2-3	many	TRBV11-3
TGTGCCAGCAGCCAAGAGGGGCCTGTCAGTGAAAAACTGTTTTTT	CASSQEGPVSEKLFF	NA	TRBJ1-4	NA	TRBV3-1
TGTGCCAGCAGCCGAAGCGGTGGGCAGGGGGACCAGCCCCAGCATTTT	CASSRSGGQGDQPQHF	TRBD1	TRBJ1-5	NA	TRBV14
TGCGCCAGCAGCTTGAATGTGGATGAGCAGTTCTTC	CASSLNVDEQFF	NA	TRBJ2-1	NA	TRBV5-1
TGTGCCAGCAGTTTATGGGGAGGGAACCAAGAGACCCAGTACTTC	CASSLWGGNQETQYF	TRBD2	TRBJ2-5	NA	TRBV27
TGCAGTGCTGAACCTAACTATGGCTACACCTTC	CSAEPNYGYTF	NA	TRBJ1-2	many	TRBV20-1
TGCGCCAGCAGCAACGGAGGGGGGCCCGGAGCAGATACGCAGTATTTT	CASSNGGGPGADTQYF	NA	TRBJ2-3	few	TRBV5-1
TGCGCCAGCAGCTTGTCAGACAGTCCCCTGGGGCTGTTTTTT	CASSLSDSPLGLFF	NA	TRBJ2-2	few	TRBV5-1
TGTGCCAGCAGTTCTAATCCGGGGGTGGGGGCAGATATTGAAGCTTTCTTT	CASSSNPGVGADIEAFF	NA	TRBJ1-1	many	TRBV28
TGCAGTGCTCCGGGACTGAACTACGAGCAGTACTTC	CSAPGLNYEQYF	NA	TRBJ2-7	many	TRBV20-1
TGTGCCAGCAGCTTAAGACCCGGGGGCCTGGCGAATGAGCAGTTCTTC	CASSLRPGGLANEQFF	NA	TRBJ2-1	NA	TRBV7-3
TGTGCCTGGAGTTACTTAGATACGCAGTATTTT	CAWSYLDTQYF	NA	TRBJ2-3	many	TRBV30
TGTGCCAGCAGCGGACTAGCGGGGGGTAACAATGAGCAGTTCTTC	CASSGLAGGNNEQFF	TRBD2	TRBJ2-1	many	TRBV6-1
TGTGCCAGCAGCCAATCGACCAGTCTCTACGAGCAGTACTTC	CASSQSTSLYEQYF	NA	TRBJ2-7	many	TRBV16
TGTGCCAGCAGTGCAGGGGGATCCTATGGCTACACCTTC	CASSAGGSYGYTF	TRBD1	TRBJ1-2	many	TRBV6-1
TGTGCCAGCAGCCGGGACATGACAAACACCGGGGAGCTGTTTTTT	CASSRDMTNTGELFF	NA	TRBJ2-2	few	TRBV7-2
TGTGCCAGTAGTCCCCGGGACAGGGCGAACACCGGGGAGCTGTTTTTT	CASSPRDRANTGELFF	TRBD1	TRBJ2-2	NA	TRBV19
TGCAGCGTTGGCCCAGGTTGGACGCGTTACGGGGACTACGAGCAGTACTTC	CSVGPGWTRYGDYEQYF	NA	TRBJ2-7	few	TRBV29-1
TGTGCCAGCAGTACCAGGGTGGGTAGGGCTAATGAAAAACTGTTTTTT	CASSTRVGRANEKLFF	NA	TRBJ1-4	many	TRBV12-3/TRBV12-4
TGTGCCAGCAGTTTAAGGACTAGCGGGGGCTCGGCCTACAATGAGCAGTTCTTC	CASSLRTSGGSAYNEQFF	TRBD2	TRBJ2-1	NA	TRBV12-3/TRBV12-4
TGTGCCAGTAGTATACTAGCGGGGGGTGGAAATGAGCAGTTCTTC	CASSILAGGGNEQFF	TRBD2	TRBJ2-1	few	TRBV19
TGTGCCAGCAGTGGGACAGGATCCTACGAGCAGTACTTC	CASSGTGSYEQYF	TRBD1	TRBJ2-7	many	TRBV6-1
TGTGCCAGCAGGAAACAGGGGGCCGTGAACACTGAAGCTTTCTTT	CASRKQGAVNTEAFF	TRBD1	TRBJ1-1	many	TRBV28
TGCGCCAGCAGCCCCGGAGTAGCGGGGGCCCACTACAATGAGCAGTTCTTC	CASSPGVAGAHYNEQFF	TRBD2	TRBJ2-1	NA	TRBV5-1
TGTGCCAGCAGCTTTAACTTCCAGGGTTCCTACGAGCAGTACTTC	CASSFNFQGSYEQYF	NA	TRBJ2-7	many	TRBV11-3
TGCAGTGCTAGTCTCCTAGCGGGGGGATTTTCGGAGCAGTTCTTC	CSASLLAGGFSEQFF	TRBD2	TRBJ2-1	NA	TRBV20-1
TGTGCCAGCAGTCCCGGACAGGACTACAATCAGCCCCAGCATTTT	CASSPGQDYNQPQHF	TRBD1	TRBJ1-5	many	TRBV11-2
TGCGCCAGCAGCTTGGAGGCAGGGCGGCAAGAGACCCAGTACTTC	CASSLEAGRQETQYF	NA	TRBJ2-5	many	TRBV5-1
TGTGCCAGCAGCCAAATGAGAGATACGCAGTATTTT	CASSQMRDTQYF	NA	TRBJ2-3	few	TRBV3-1
TGTGCCAGCAGTTACTCGAGGGGGGGCAATCAGCCCCAGCATTTT	CASSYSRGGNQPQHF	NA	TRBJ1-5	many	TRBV6-6
TGTGCCAGCAGTTACTCTCGGACAGATAGCAATCAGCCCCAGCATTTT	CASSYSRTDSNQPQHF	NA	TRBJ1-5	many	TRBV6-5
TGTGCCAGCAGTCGAATAGCGGGGGGGGCCACAGATACGCAGTATTTT	CASSRIAGGATDTQYF	TRBD2	TRBJ2-3	few	TRBV11-1
TGCGCCAGCAGCTCCGGGACTACTTACAATGAGCAGTTCTTC	CASSSGTTYNEQFF	TRBD2	TRBJ2-1	NA	TRBV5-1